The 5 T cell receptor beta chains presented below share a single source sample, sequenced in a study of control samples from healthy donors and cancer patients. This table comes from immunoSEQ multiplex PCR, and its TCRdb copy is limited to in-frame clones, with some not included. Here the sample spans 130,000 or so clones, 91% being singletons. Sequenced sample: blood. These TCRs come from a young man in good health.

The chain couples TRBV19 to TRBJ1-2, with 9 bases fitting TRBD1. Germline lookup yields CDR1 LNHDA and CDR2 SQIVND (reference sequence). V gave up 3 bases and J gave up 2 bases; unmatched junction bases: 4. The CDR3 sequence is 15 residues long. The DNA of the CDR3 is TGTGCCAGTAGTATTTGGGACAGGGAGAACTATGGCTACACCTTC. It encodes CASSIWDRENYGYTF.

The V and J genes are TRBV7-9 and TRBJ1-1; D call uncertain. Germline-derived CDR1 and CDR2 are SEHNR and FQNEAQ (reference sequence). The CDR3 length is 13 residues. V dropped 4 bases and J dropped 4 bases, with 10 bases sitting between them. CDR3 loop: CASSYAGGTEAFF. CDR3 nucleotide sequence: TGTGCCAGCAGCTACGCCGGCGGCACTGAAGCTTTCTTT. The full variable domain, completed using reference TRBV7-9 and TRBJ1-1, is DTGVSQNPRHKITKRGQNVTFRCDPISEHNRLYWYRQTLGQGPEFLTYFQNEAQLEKSRLLSDRFSAERPKGSFSTLEIQRTEQGDSAMYLCASSYAGGTEAFFGQGTRLTVV.

The chain recombines TRBV7-9 with TRBJ1-2, with TRBD1 identical over 7 bases. The CDR3 runs to 13 residues. The V segment lost 5 bases and the J segment 4 bases; nucleotides outside the gene matches: 4. In germline, CDR1 is SEHNR, CDR2 FQNEAQ (reference sequence). CDR3 in amino acids: CASSRQGPYGYTF. In DNA, the CDR3 is TGTGCCAGCAGCCGACAGGGTCCCTATGGCTACACCTTC.

V is TRBV6-2 or TRBV6-3 and J is TRBJ2-5, with a weak D call TRBD2 (5 bases). Germline assignment: CDR1 MNHEY and CDR2 SVGEGT. CDR3 size: 15 residues. V was shortened by 0 bases and J by 0 bases, with 8 bases between the two germline ends. The DNA for the CDR3 is TGTGCCAGCAGTTACTCGAGAGCGGACCAAGAGACCCAGTACTTC. Translated, it gives CASSYSRADQETQYF.

The genes are TRBV10-3 and TRBJ2-1; D is perhaps TRBD1 or TRBD2 (5 bases each). CDR1 and CDR2 from the germline V gene are ENHRY and SYGVKD. The CDR3 sequence is 16 residues long. The V gene lost 9 bases and the J gene lost 0 bases, with 18 bases spanning the gap. The CDR3 spells CAIQEELESSYNEQFF. CDR3 sequence (DNA): TGTGCCATACAGGAGGAACTAGAGAGCTCCTACAATGAGCAGTTCTTC.